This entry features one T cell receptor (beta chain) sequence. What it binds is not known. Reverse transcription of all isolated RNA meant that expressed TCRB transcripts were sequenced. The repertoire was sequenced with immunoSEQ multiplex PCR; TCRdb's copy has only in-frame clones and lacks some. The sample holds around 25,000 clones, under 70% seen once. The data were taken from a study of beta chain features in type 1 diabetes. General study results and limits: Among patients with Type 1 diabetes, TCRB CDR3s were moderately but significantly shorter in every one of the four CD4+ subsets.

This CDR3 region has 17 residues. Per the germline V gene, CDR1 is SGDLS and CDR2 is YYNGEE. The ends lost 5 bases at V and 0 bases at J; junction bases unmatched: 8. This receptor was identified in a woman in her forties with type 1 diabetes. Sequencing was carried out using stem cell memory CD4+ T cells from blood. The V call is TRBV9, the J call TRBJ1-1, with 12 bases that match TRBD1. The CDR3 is CASRPGTGGFLNTEAFF. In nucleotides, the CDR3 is TGTGCCAGCAGGCCCGGGACAGGGGGCTTCTTGAACACTGAAGCTTTCTTT.